These 10 T cell receptor beta chains share one sample of origin, sequenced in a study of T cell clusters in autoimmune cytopenias. TRB amplification used approximately 270 ng of peripheral blood genomic DNA. TRB was amplified by touch-down multiplex PCR, primer pools A and B combined. No DNA is given; TCRdb re-called the multiplex PCR reads and lists each CDR3 protein once. Recorded for this sample: about 12,000 distinct CDR3 sequences. This sample was shared with a second study, whose subject was T cell repertoires in aging, cancer and after chemotherapy.

Sequenced sample: peripheral blood. The receptor set was obtained from a human donor in good health.

The chain recombines TRBV5-5 with TRBJ1-2. The CDR3 spans 15 residues. Germline CDR1 reads SGHKS; CDR2 reads YYEKEE (reference sequence). This CDR3 reads CASSLGGTPLVGYTF.

This chain uses TRBV11-3 with TRBJ1-6; absent DNA, TCRdb's TRBD1 call cannot be checked. Germline-derived CDR1 and CDR2 are SGHNT and YENEEA. The CDR3 sequence is 15 residues long. CDR3 in amino acids: CASSLVLGENSPLHF.

This rearrangement joins TRBV12-3 or TRBV12-4 to TRBJ1-5; lacking DNA, the TRBD1 call made by TCRdb goes unchecked. This CDR3 has 12 residues. CDR3 sequence reads: CASSLQGKPQHF.

The chain joins TRBV5-6 to TRBJ2-5; the TRBD2 assignment by TCRdb is unverifiable without DNA. CDR3 length: 19 residues. Per the germline V gene, CDR1 is SGHDT and CDR2 is YYEEEE. The CDR3 reads CASSPRGSGGAGPRETQYF.

The genes are TRBV6-5 and TRBJ1-3; TCRdb's D gene call, TRBD1, goes unchecked for lack of DNA. The length of the CDR3 is 14 residues. Germline loops: CDR1 MNHEY, CDR2 SVGAGI. The CDR3: CASSPRTPRDTIYF.

The rearrangement joins TRBV10-3 to TRBJ2-7; TCRdb selects TRBD1, and the lack of DNA leaves this call unchecked. The germline CDR1 and CDR2 sequences are ENHRY and SYGVKD. CDR3 length: 15 amino acids. The CDR3 sequence: CASSERGQATYEQYF.

This clonotype is classed as medium-sized (0.01 to 0.1%) by frequency. CDR3 sequence reads: CASTSDRRSNTGELFF. V and J are TRBV6-5 and TRBJ2-2; without DNA, the TCRdb call of TRBD1 cannot be checked. This CDR3 is 16 amino acids long. Germline V CDR1 and CDR2: MNHEY, SVGAGI.

This sequence joins TRBV7-6 and TRBJ2-7; TCRdb selects TRBD1, and the lack of DNA leaves this call unchecked. The CDR3 is 15 residues long. From germline, CDR1 is SGHVS and CDR2 FNYEAQ. The CDR3 protein is CASSLSSGYPGEQYF.

J is TRBJ2-5 and V is TRBV27; TCRdb's D call of TRBD1 is untestable without DNA. The CDR3 has 15 residues. Germline values: CDR1 MNHEY, CDR2 SMNVEV (reference sequence). The CDR3 sequence: CASSEDRVGQETQYF.

The rearrangement joins TRBV30 to TRBJ2-2. CDR3 length: 14 residues. The V gene's germline CDR1 is GTSNPN and CDR2 SVGIG (reference sequence). The CDR3 loop reads CAWNDPLVTGELFF.